The sequence of this TCR beta chain was determined in a study of T cell clonality in common variable immunodeficiency. Equal genomic DNA amounts from CVID and control samples were sequenced. This table comes from immunoSEQ multiplex PCR, and its TCRdb copy is limited to in-frame clones, with some not included. The sample is made up of 25,000 to 40,000 clones, none counted only once. This clone was detected a few times. The sequenced sample consisted of peripheral blood mononuclear cells. The TCR comes from a person aged 18 to 75 in good health.

CDR3 amino acids: CASSQDREYTF. The sequenced CDR3 bases are TGTGCCAGCAGCCAGGACAGAGAG. The chain recombines TRBV13 with TRBJ1-2, with D perhaps TRBD1 (6 bases). The read ends 3 residues shy of where the CDR3 ends; the end is completed using the germline J gene. The germline CDR1 and CDR2 sequences are PRHDT and FYEKMQ (reference sequence). The CDR3 contains 11 residues.